Listed below are T cell receptor beta chains from one sample, sequenced in a study of T-cell reconstitution after alpha-beta-depleted transplantation in children. One entry per CDR3 protein, called by TCRdb with MiXCR from the PCR reads. The sample records approximately 350,000 distinct CDR3 sequences, around a tenth being singletons. Specimen: PBMCs from the stem cell graft donor, collected from the stem cell graft. The receptors were gathered from a human donor who donated a stem cell graft to a child with acute lymphoblastic leukemia. CDR3s include the opening cysteine and the closing phenylalanine or tryptophan. The order of the fields is D gene, J gene, CDR3 length, clone size, V gene, CDR3 protein, CDR3 DNA. D genes are given only for firm matches. Clone size appears in some rows only: once, few, many, or a class for an expanded clone.

d_call: TRBD1; j_call: TRBJ1-2; cdr3_length: 18; clone_size: few; v_call: TRBV28; cdr3_aa: CASSLSKVGTAGLYGYTF; cdr3_nt: TGTGCCAGCAGTTTATCAAAAGTCGGGACAGCTGGACTCTATGGCTACACCTTC
d_call: -; j_call: TRBJ1-5; cdr3_length: 13; clone_size: -; v_call: TRBV9; cdr3_aa: CASSVGINQPQHF; cdr3_nt: TGTGCCAGCAGCGTAGGAATAAATCAGCCCCAGCATTTT
d_call: -; j_call: TRBJ2-7; cdr3_length: 11; clone_size: -; v_call: TRBV10-3; cdr3_aa: CAMGPSYEQYF; cdr3_nt: TGTGCCATGGGCCCCTCCTACGAGCAGTACTTC
d_call: TRBD2; j_call: TRBJ2-1; cdr3_length: 15; clone_size: few; v_call: TRBV5-1; cdr3_aa: CASSWGTSGSDEQFF; cdr3_nt: TGCGCCAGCAGCTGGGGGACTAGCGGGAGTGATGAGCAGTTCTTC
d_call: TRBD2; j_call: TRBJ2-1; cdr3_length: 16; clone_size: -; v_call: TRBV7-2; cdr3_aa: CAGSKFLAGVFNEQFF; cdr3_nt: TGTGCCGGCAGCAAATTTCTAGCGGGAGTTTTTAATGAGCAGTTCTTC
d_call: -; j_call: TRBJ2-1; cdr3_length: 13; clone_size: -; v_call: TRBV7-3; cdr3_aa: CASSLSITNEQFF; cdr3_nt: TGTGCCAGCAGCTTAAGTATTACTAATGAGCAGTTCTTC
d_call: -; j_call: TRBJ2-3; cdr3_length: 15; clone_size: few; v_call: TRBV20-1; cdr3_aa: CSAVQLTTSTDTQYF; cdr3_nt: TGCAGTGCGGTGCAACTCACGACTAGCACAGATACGCAGTATTTT
d_call: TRBD2; j_call: TRBJ2-1; cdr3_length: 17; clone_size: -; v_call: TRBV7-3; cdr3_aa: CASSLRWREGPYNEQFF; cdr3_nt: TGTGCCAGCAGCTTAAGGTGGCGGGAGGGCCCTTACAATGAGCAGTTCTTC
d_call: -; j_call: TRBJ2-5; cdr3_length: 15; clone_size: -; v_call: TRBV27; cdr3_aa: CASSTSREKWKTQYF; cdr3_nt: TGTGCCAGCAGTACCTCACGGGAGAAGTGGAAGACCCAGTACTTC
d_call: -; j_call: TRBJ1-2; cdr3_length: 13; clone_size: -; v_call: TRBV20-1; cdr3_aa: CSAGRRTASGYTF; cdr3_nt: TGCAGTGCCGGGAGGCGGACCGCTTCTGGCTACACCTTC
d_call: -; j_call: TRBJ2-5; cdr3_length: 12; clone_size: few; v_call: TRBV7-9; cdr3_aa: CASSLLKETQYF; cdr3_nt: TGTGCCAGCAGCTTACTAAAAGAGACCCAGTACTTC
d_call: -; j_call: TRBJ2-1; cdr3_length: 10; clone_size: -; v_call: TRBV29-1; cdr3_aa: CSVEEPTKFF; cdr3_nt: TGCAGCGTTGAAGAGCCTACCAAGTTCTTC
d_call: TRBD1; j_call: TRBJ2-5; cdr3_length: 14; clone_size: many; v_call: TRBV28; cdr3_aa: CASLTGGGLKTQYF; cdr3_nt: TGTGCCAGCTTGACAGGGGGTGGTTTGAAGACCCAGTACTTC
d_call: TRBD1; j_call: TRBJ1-1; cdr3_length: 14; clone_size: -; v_call: TRBV6-1; cdr3_aa: CASRPTGGETEAFF; cdr3_nt: TGTGCCAGCAGGCCCACAGGGGGCGAGACTGAAGCTTTCTTT
d_call: -; j_call: TRBJ2-1; cdr3_length: 10; clone_size: many; v_call: TRBV6-2/TRBV6-3; cdr3_aa: CASGYNEQFF; cdr3_nt: TGTGCCAGCGGATACAATGAGCAGTTCTTC
d_call: -; j_call: TRBJ1-1; cdr3_length: 16; clone_size: many; v_call: TRBV6-5; cdr3_aa: CASSYIMTALNTEAFF; cdr3_nt: TGTGCCAGCAGTTACATAATGACAGCCCTGAACACTGAAGCTTTCTTT
d_call: -; j_call: TRBJ2-7; cdr3_length: 15; clone_size: -; v_call: TRBV4-1; cdr3_aa: CASSQVIRGPYEQYF; cdr3_nt: TGCGCCAGCAGCCAAGTTATCCGGGGCCCTTACGAGCAGTACTTC
d_call: -; j_call: TRBJ2-1; cdr3_length: 13; clone_size: many; v_call: TRBV4-3; cdr3_aa: CASSKDSYNEQFF; cdr3_nt: TGCGCCAGCAGCAAGGATTCCTACAATGAGCAGTTCTTC
d_call: TRBD1; j_call: TRBJ1-6; cdr3_length: 14; clone_size: -; v_call: TRBV12-3/TRBV12-4; cdr3_aa: CASSWDRGNSPLHF; cdr3_nt: TGTGCCAGCAGTTGGGACAGGGGTAATTCACCCCTCCACTTT
d_call: -; j_call: TRBJ2-7; cdr3_length: 13; clone_size: -; v_call: TRBV20-1; cdr3_aa: CSASWGATYEQYF; cdr3_nt: TGCAGTGCTAGCTGGGGGGCCACCTACGAGCAGTACTTC
d_call: -; j_call: TRBJ2-7; cdr3_length: 17; clone_size: -; v_call: TRBV7-2; cdr3_aa: CASSLGVTGLTSYKQYF; cdr3_nt: TGTGCCAGCAGCTTAGGGGTGACAGGCCTAACCTCCTACAAGCAGTACTTC
d_call: -; j_call: TRBJ2-3; cdr3_length: 15; clone_size: many; v_call: TRBV12-3/TRBV12-4; cdr3_aa: CAVPTLGHSTDTQYF; cdr3_nt: TGTGCCGTACCAACATTGGGACACAGCACAGATACGCAGTATTTT
d_call: -; j_call: TRBJ1-3; cdr3_length: 18; clone_size: few; v_call: TRBV5-5; cdr3_aa: CASSLAGDTRSIGNTIYF; cdr3_nt: TGTGCCAGCAGCTTGGCTGGGGACACAAGATCGATCGGAAACACCATATATTTT
d_call: -; j_call: TRBJ2-7; cdr3_length: 15; clone_size: many; v_call: TRBV4-1; cdr3_aa: CASSQGVTFSYEQYF; cdr3_nt: TGCGCCAGCAGCCAAGGGGTGACTTTTTCCTACGAGCAGTACTTC
d_call: TRBD2; j_call: TRBJ2-3; cdr3_length: 16; clone_size: few; v_call: TRBV7-6; cdr3_aa: CASSTRLAGEVDTQYF; cdr3_nt: TGTGCCAGCAGCACTCGACTAGCGGGAGAGGTTGATACGCAGTATTTT
d_call: -; j_call: TRBJ2-2; cdr3_length: 13; clone_size: few; v_call: TRBV5-1; cdr3_aa: CASSLELAGELFF; cdr3_nt: TGCGCCAGCAGCTTGGAGCTAGCCGGGGAGCTGTTTTTT
d_call: -; j_call: TRBJ2-2; cdr3_length: 12; clone_size: -; v_call: TRBV10-2; cdr3_aa: CASNPGAGELFF; cdr3_nt: TGCGCCAGCAATCCGGGTGCCGGGGAGCTGTTTTTT
d_call: -; j_call: TRBJ2-1; cdr3_length: 19; clone_size: -; v_call: TRBV7-6; cdr3_aa: CASSRSHEAGELIYNEQFF; cdr3_nt: TGTGCCAGCAGCCGATCCCACGAGGCGGGCGAGCTTATATACAATGAGCAGTTCTTC
d_call: TRBD2; j_call: TRBJ2-7; cdr3_length: 15; clone_size: -; v_call: TRBV6-4; cdr3_aa: CASSVGGSPPYEQYF; cdr3_nt: TGTGCCAGCAGTGTGGGCGGGAGTCCCCCCTACGAGCAGTACTTC
d_call: -; j_call: TRBJ2-7; cdr3_length: 13; clone_size: few; v_call: TRBV20-1; cdr3_aa: CSAPASFSYEQYF; cdr3_nt: TGCAGTGCCCCGGCCTCCTTCTCCTACGAGCAGTACTTC
d_call: -; j_call: TRBJ1-2; cdr3_length: 14; clone_size: -; v_call: TRBV20-1; cdr3_aa: CSAILSDSNYGYTF; cdr3_nt: TGCAGTGCTATTCTTTCAGACTCCAACTATGGCTACACCTTC
d_call: TRBD2; j_call: TRBJ2-7; cdr3_length: 15; clone_size: -; v_call: TRBV7-3; cdr3_aa: CASSLLAGGPHEQYF; cdr3_nt: TGTGCCAGCAGCCTCTTAGCGGGAGGGCCCCACGAGCAGTACTTC
d_call: TRBD1; j_call: TRBJ2-7; cdr3_length: 15; clone_size: few; v_call: TRBV29-1; cdr3_aa: CSVQGVDRVFYEQYF; cdr3_nt: TGCAGCGTCCAAGGGGTCGACAGGGTTTTCTACGAGCAGTACTTC
d_call: -; j_call: TRBJ1-5; cdr3_length: 13; clone_size: few; v_call: TRBV20-1; cdr3_aa: CSASKNSNQPQHF; cdr3_nt: TGCAGTGCTAGCAAAAATAGCAATCAGCCCCAGCATTTT
d_call: -; j_call: TRBJ2-5; cdr3_length: 14; clone_size: many; v_call: TRBV29-1; cdr3_aa: CSATQGGAGETQYF; cdr3_nt: TGCAGCGCCACCCAGGGGGGGGCAGGGGAGACCCAGTACTTC
d_call: -; j_call: TRBJ1-2; cdr3_length: 14; clone_size: few; v_call: TRBV29-1; cdr3_aa: CSVGGGRSNYGYTF; cdr3_nt: TGCAGCGTGGGGGGGGGTAGGTCAAACTATGGCTACACCTTC
d_call: TRBD1; j_call: TRBJ2-1; cdr3_length: 15; clone_size: -; v_call: TRBV6-5; cdr3_aa: CASSYSQGFGFKQFF; cdr3_nt: TGTGCCAGCAGTTACTCACAGGGGTTCGGGTTCAAGCAGTTCTTC
d_call: TRBD2; j_call: TRBJ2-3; cdr3_length: 17; clone_size: -; v_call: TRBV7-3; cdr3_aa: CASSLSLAGGPRLTQYF; cdr3_nt: TGTGCCAGCAGCTTAAGTCTAGCGGGAGGGCCCCGCCTTACGCAGTATTTT
d_call: -; j_call: TRBJ2-1; cdr3_length: 17; clone_size: few; v_call: TRBV7-9; cdr3_aa: CASSSPGVAAAYNEQFF; cdr3_nt: TGTGCCAGCAGCTCTCCCGGGGTAGCGGCTGCCTACAATGAGCAGTTCTTC
d_call: TRBD1; j_call: TRBJ2-7; cdr3_length: 15; clone_size: few; v_call: TRBV5-6; cdr3_aa: CASSNLDREIREQYF; cdr3_nt: TGTGCCAGCAGCAACCTGGACAGGGAGATTCGCGAGCAGTACTTC
d_call: -; j_call: TRBJ2-1; cdr3_length: 15; clone_size: -; v_call: TRBV7-9; cdr3_aa: CASSLEGVFYNEQFF; cdr3_nt: TGTGCCAGCAGCTTAGAGGGGGTTTTCTACAATGAGCAGTTCTTC
d_call: -; j_call: TRBJ2-1; cdr3_length: 13; clone_size: -; v_call: TRBV7-3; cdr3_aa: CASSFRAYNEQFF; cdr3_nt: TGTGCCAGCAGCTTCCGGGCTTACAATGAGCAGTTCTTC
d_call: TRBD1; j_call: TRBJ2-5; cdr3_length: 16; clone_size: -; v_call: TRBV20-1; cdr3_aa: CSARVVTGGSEETQYF; cdr3_nt: TGCAGTGCTAGGGTGGTGACAGGGGGCTCGGAGGAGACCCAGTACTTC
d_call: TRBD1; j_call: TRBJ2-3; cdr3_length: 14; clone_size: -; v_call: TRBV20-1; cdr3_aa: CSEDGQANTDTQYF; cdr3_nt: TGCAGCGAGGACGGACAGGCCAACACAGATACGCAGTATTTT
d_call: TRBD1; j_call: TRBJ1-4; cdr3_length: 17; clone_size: few; v_call: TRBV20-1; cdr3_aa: CSAREPLGGSTNEKLFF; cdr3_nt: TGCAGTGCTAGAGAACCTCTAGGGGGCTCAACTAATGAAAAACTGTTTTTT
d_call: -; j_call: TRBJ2-3; cdr3_length: 15; clone_size: few; v_call: TRBV20-1; cdr3_aa: CSATFGAGIADTQYF; cdr3_nt: TGCAGTGCTACGTTCGGGGCGGGAATCGCGGATACGCAGTATTTT
d_call: -; j_call: TRBJ2-3; cdr3_length: 13; clone_size: few; v_call: TRBV7-2; cdr3_aa: CASSFIRTDTQYF; cdr3_nt: TGTGCCAGCAGCTTTATAAGGACGGATACGCAGTATTTT